This is a list of T cell receptor beta chains from one sample in a study of T cells in Graves' hyperthyroidism and ophthalmopathy. TCRdb redid the calling of the multiplex PCR reads with MiXCR, one entry per CDR3 protein. The data contain fewer than 800,000 distinct CDR3 sequences, about 17% of them seen just once; the ten biggest clones take up roughly 8%. Source material: blood. These receptors all stem from a man aged 18-30 years with Graves' hyperthyroidism. Each CDR3 is given with its conserved first and last residue. The order of the fields is CDR3 protein, CDR3 DNA, V gene, D gene, CDR3 length, clone size, J gene. The D gene is left open where the match is weak. Expanded clones are given a class, and other clones once, few, many or no size at all.

CDR3aa: CASSPGPLHEQYF
CDR3nt: TGTGCCAGCAGCCCCGGCCCCCTCCACGAGCAGTACTTC
v_gene: TRBV11-2
d_gene: -
len: 13
abundance: many
j_gene: TRBJ2-7

CDR3aa: CASSPGATNEKLFF
CDR3nt: TGTGCCAGCTCACCAGGTGCAACTAATGAAAAACTGTTTTTT
v_gene: TRBV18
d_gene: -
len: 14
abundance: few
j_gene: TRBJ1-4

CDR3aa: CASSPDPHYEQYF
CDR3nt: TGTGCCAGCAGCCCCGACCCGCACTACGAGCAGTACTTC
v_gene: TRBV7-2
d_gene: -
len: 13
abundance: -
j_gene: TRBJ2-7

CDR3aa: CASRVVLETYEQYF
CDR3nt: TGCGCCAGCAGGGTGGTTCTGGAGACCTACGAGCAGTACTTC
v_gene: TRBV10-2
d_gene: -
len: 14
abundance: -
j_gene: TRBJ2-7

CDR3aa: CAWIQGLGYGYTF
CDR3nt: TGTGCCTGGATACAGGGGCTCGGGTATGGCTACACCTTC
v_gene: TRBV30
d_gene: TRBD1
len: 13
abundance: -
j_gene: TRBJ1-2

CDR3aa: CASNTGTSGSVQYF
CDR3nt: TGTGCCAGCAACACCGGGACTAGCGGGAGTGTTCAGTACTTC
v_gene: TRBV2
d_gene: TRBD2
len: 14
abundance: few
j_gene: TRBJ2-4

CDR3aa: CASSRTRDTNQPQHF
CDR3nt: TGTGCCAGCAGCAGAACCAGGGACACCAATCAGCCCCAGCATTTT
v_gene: TRBV2
d_gene: -
len: 15
abundance: few
j_gene: TRBJ1-5

CDR3aa: CSVEDQGLAGGPYEQYF
CDR3nt: TGCAGCGTTGAAGATCAGGGCCTAGCGGGAGGGCCTTACGAGCAGTACTTC
v_gene: TRBV29-1
d_gene: TRBD2
len: 17
abundance: few
j_gene: TRBJ2-7

CDR3aa: CASSPTSVTDTQYF
CDR3nt: TGTGCCAGCAGCCCGACTAGCGTCACAGATACGCAGTATTTT
v_gene: TRBV28
d_gene: TRBD2
len: 14
abundance: many
j_gene: TRBJ2-3

CDR3aa: CASSLGLEGYYGYTF
CDR3nt: TGTGCCAGCAGCTTAGGCCTGGAGGGGTACTATGGCTACACCTTC
v_gene: TRBV13
d_gene: -
len: 15
abundance: -
j_gene: TRBJ1-2

CDR3aa: CASSDLPDRENSPLHF
CDR3nt: TGTGCCAGCAGTGATCTCCCGGACAGGGAAAATTCACCCCTCCACTTT
v_gene: TRBV2
d_gene: TRBD1
len: 16
abundance: -
j_gene: TRBJ1-6

CDR3aa: CASRMGGTHEQYF
CDR3nt: TGTGCCAGCAGAATGGGAGGGACGCACGAGCAGTACTTC
v_gene: TRBV27
d_gene: TRBD2
len: 13
abundance: many
j_gene: TRBJ2-7

CDR3aa: CASSLRREGRADTQYF
CDR3nt: TGTGCCAGCAGTTTAAGGCGGGAGGGCCGCGCAGATACGCAGTATTTT
v_gene: TRBV6-1
d_gene: TRBD2
len: 16
abundance: many
j_gene: TRBJ2-3

CDR3aa: CASSQVGASNQPQHF
CDR3nt: TGCGCCAGCAGCCAAGTAGGGGCTAGCAATCAGCCCCAGCATTTT
v_gene: TRBV4-1
d_gene: -
len: 15
abundance: -
j_gene: TRBJ1-5

CDR3aa: CASSADSAQETQYF
CDR3nt: TGTGCCAGCAGCGCCGACAGCGCTCAAGAGACCCAGTACTTC
v_gene: TRBV2
d_gene: -
len: 14
abundance: many
j_gene: TRBJ2-5

CDR3aa: CSARGASGAKNIQYF
CDR3nt: TGCAGTGCTAGAGGGGCTAGCGGGGCTAAAAACATTCAGTACTTC
v_gene: TRBV20-1
d_gene: TRBD2
len: 15
abundance: many
j_gene: TRBJ2-4

CDR3aa: CASSAFRQGGETQYF
CDR3nt: TGTGCCAGCAGCGCCTTTCGTCAGGGAGGGGAGACCCAGTACTTC
v_gene: TRBV7-8
d_gene: TRBD2
len: 15
abundance: few
j_gene: TRBJ2-5

CDR3aa: CASSFNRPFTDTQYF
CDR3nt: TGTGCCAGCAGCTTCAACAGGCCGTTCACAGATACGCAGTATTTT
v_gene: TRBV11-3
d_gene: -
len: 15
abundance: many
j_gene: TRBJ2-3

CDR3aa: CASSPDRRAGGYTF
CDR3nt: TGTGCCAGCTCACCGGACAGGCGGGCTGGAGGCTACACCTTC
v_gene: TRBV18
d_gene: TRBD1
len: 14
abundance: many
j_gene: TRBJ1-2

CDR3aa: CASSDPKGANTEAFF
CDR3nt: TGCGCCAGCAGTGACCCTAAGGGGGCAAACACTGAAGCTTTCTTT
v_gene: TRBV10-2
d_gene: TRBD1
len: 15
abundance: -
j_gene: TRBJ1-1

CDR3aa: CATGTNQPQHF
CDR3nt: TGTGCCACCGGAACCAATCAGCCCCAGCATTTT
v_gene: TRBV10-3
d_gene: -
len: 11
abundance: many
j_gene: TRBJ1-5

CDR3aa: CASSSSWGQPNQPQHF
CDR3nt: TGTGCCAGCAGCTCGTCATGGGGACAGCCCAATCAGCCCCAGCATTTT
v_gene: TRBV3-2
d_gene: -
len: 16
abundance: few
j_gene: TRBJ1-5

CDR3aa: CASSHRGISYEQYF
CDR3nt: TGTGCCAGCAGCCACAGGGGGATCTCCTACGAGCAGTACTTC
v_gene: TRBV11-3
d_gene: TRBD1
len: 14
abundance: -
j_gene: TRBJ2-7

CDR3aa: CASSLVVSGTSGQETQYF
CDR3nt: TGTGCCAGCAGTTTGGTCGTGTCAGGGACTAGCGGACAAGAGACCCAGTACTTC
v_gene: TRBV28
d_gene: TRBD2
len: 18
abundance: few
j_gene: TRBJ2-5

CDR3aa: CASRSSESSYEQYF
CDR3nt: TGTGCCAGCAGATCTAGCGAAAGCTCCTACGAGCAGTACTTC
v_gene: TRBV27
d_gene: -
len: 14
abundance: -
j_gene: TRBJ2-7

CDR3aa: CASSSLAGGAGANVLTF
CDR3nt: TGTGCCAGCAGTTCACTAGCGGGAGGGGCAGGGGCCAACGTCCTGACTTTC
v_gene: TRBV28
d_gene: TRBD2
len: 17
abundance: few
j_gene: TRBJ2-6

CDR3aa: CASRTTGGNYGYTF
CDR3nt: TGTGCCAGCAGGACGACAGGGGGCAACTATGGCTACACCTTC
v_gene: TRBV2
d_gene: TRBD1
len: 14
abundance: -
j_gene: TRBJ1-2

CDR3aa: CSVKPGQGTSSEQYF
CDR3nt: TGCAGCGTTAAGCCCGGACAGGGGACATCAAGCGAGCAGTACTTC
v_gene: TRBV29-1
d_gene: TRBD1
len: 15
abundance: few
j_gene: TRBJ2-7

CDR3aa: CASSPRDGTVSYEQYF
CDR3nt: TGTGCCAGCAGCCCCCGAGATGGGACGGTTTCCTACGAGCAGTACTTC
v_gene: TRBV6-2/TRBV6-3
d_gene: -
len: 16
abundance: -
j_gene: TRBJ2-7

CDR3aa: CASSSVRGTGLATVTQYF
CDR3nt: TGTGCCAGCAGCTCCGTCCGCGGGACTGGACTAGCTACGGTTACGCAGTATTTT
v_gene: TRBV3-1
d_gene: TRBD2
len: 18
abundance: many
j_gene: TRBJ2-3

CDR3aa: CSARDGVGGLEQYF
CDR3nt: TGCAGTGCTAGAGATGGCGTCGGGGGCTTAGAGCAGTACTTC
v_gene: TRBV20-1
d_gene: -
len: 14
abundance: few
j_gene: TRBJ2-7

CDR3aa: CSASETVNQPQHF
CDR3nt: TGCAGTGCTAGTGAGACGGTCAATCAGCCCCAGCATTTT
v_gene: TRBV20-1
d_gene: -
len: 13
abundance: -
j_gene: TRBJ1-5

CDR3aa: CAWRGGGRNIQYF
CDR3nt: TGTGCCTGGAGAGGGGGTGGGAGAAACATTCAGTACTTC
v_gene: TRBV30
d_gene: -
len: 13
abundance: few
j_gene: TRBJ2-4

CDR3aa: CASSKLAGAGYNEQFF
CDR3nt: TGCGCCAGCAGCAAACTAGCGGGAGCGGGGTACAATGAGCAGTTCTTC
v_gene: TRBV4-1
d_gene: TRBD2
len: 16
abundance: few
j_gene: TRBJ2-1

CDR3aa: CASRGSTDTQYF
CDR3nt: TGTGCCAGCAGGGGTAGCACAGATACGCAGTATTTT
v_gene: TRBV7-2
d_gene: -
len: 12
abundance: many
j_gene: TRBJ2-3

CDR3aa: CATSSRDSSYNEQFF
CDR3nt: TGTGCCACCAGCAGCCGGGACAGTTCCTACAATGAGCAGTTCTTC
v_gene: TRBV15
d_gene: TRBD1
len: 15
abundance: few
j_gene: TRBJ2-1

CDR3aa: CASTSSRKKNPLQETQYF
CDR3nt: TGTGCCAGCACCTCCTCGCGGAAGAAAAACCCCCTCCAAGAGACCCAGTACTTC
v_gene: TRBV7-9
d_gene: -
len: 18
abundance: many
j_gene: TRBJ2-5

CDR3aa: CASSAMRGGIQYF
CDR3nt: TGTGCCAGCAGCGCTATGAGGGGCGGCATTCAGTACTTC
v_gene: TRBV7-8
d_gene: -
len: 13
abundance: few
j_gene: TRBJ2-4

CDR3aa: CASSRVEWKLFF
CDR3nt: TGTGCCAGCAGTCGCGTTGAGTGGAAACTGTTTTTT
v_gene: TRBV12-3/TRBV12-4
d_gene: -
len: 12
abundance: many
j_gene: TRBJ1-4

CDR3aa: CASRADRGPNQPQHF
CDR3nt: TGTGCCAGCAGAGCGGACAGGGGGCCCAATCAGCCCCAGCATTTT
v_gene: TRBV6-2/TRBV6-3
d_gene: TRBD1
len: 15
abundance: few
j_gene: TRBJ1-5

CDR3aa: CASSDTGALPYEQYF
CDR3nt: TGTGCCAGCAGTGATACGGGAGCCCTCCCCTACGAGCAGTACTTC
v_gene: TRBV2
d_gene: -
len: 15
abundance: many
j_gene: TRBJ2-7

CDR3aa: CATSDLAGRQYF
CDR3nt: TGTGCCACCAGTGATCTAGCGGGTCGGCAGTACTTC
v_gene: TRBV24-1
d_gene: TRBD2
len: 12
abundance: -
j_gene: TRBJ2-7

CDR3aa: CASSLWQPSSYNEQFF
CDR3nt: TGTGCCAGCAGTTTGTGGCAGCCGAGCTCCTACAATGAGCAGTTCTTC
v_gene: TRBV27
d_gene: -
len: 16
abundance: many
j_gene: TRBJ2-1

CDR3aa: CASSIDRTNEQYF
CDR3nt: TGTGCCAGCAGTATCGACAGGACGAACGAGCAGTACTTC
v_gene: TRBV28
d_gene: -
len: 13
abundance: many
j_gene: TRBJ2-7

CDR3aa: CASSIGTNQPQHF
CDR3nt: TGTGCCAGCAGCATTGGGACAAATCAGCCCCAGCATTTT
v_gene: TRBV6-2/TRBV6-3
d_gene: -
len: 13
abundance: -
j_gene: TRBJ1-5

CDR3aa: CSVETSGGADTQYF
CDR3nt: TGCAGCGTTGAGACTAGCGGAGGAGCAGATACGCAGTATTTT
v_gene: TRBV29-1
d_gene: TRBD2
len: 14
abundance: few
j_gene: TRBJ2-3

CDR3aa: CASSPGTGPFNYGYTF
CDR3nt: TGTGCCAGCAGCCCCGGGACAGGCCCTTTTAACTATGGCTACACCTTC
v_gene: TRBV6-1
d_gene: TRBD1
len: 16
abundance: few
j_gene: TRBJ1-2

CDR3aa: CASGWRGTDTQYF
CDR3nt: TGTGCCAGCGGATGGCGAGGCACAGATACGCAGTATTTT
v_gene: TRBV28
d_gene: -
len: 13
abundance: many
j_gene: TRBJ2-3

CDR3aa: CATLEDVYNEQFF
CDR3nt: TGTGCCACCTTGGAGGACGTTTACAATGAGCAGTTCTTC
v_gene: TRBV12-5
d_gene: -
len: 13
abundance: many
j_gene: TRBJ2-1

CDR3aa: CAWVIGLEGDEQFF
CDR3nt: TGTGCCTGGGTGATCGGGCTAGAGGGCGATGAGCAGTTCTTC
v_gene: TRBV30
d_gene: -
len: 14
abundance: few
j_gene: TRBJ2-1

CDR3aa: CATSDLLWGSGRGTGELFF
CDR3nt: TGTGCCACCAGTGATTTGCTATGGGGTAGCGGGAGAGGAACCGGGGAGCTGTTTTTT
v_gene: TRBV24-1
d_gene: TRBD2
len: 19
abundance: -
j_gene: TRBJ2-2